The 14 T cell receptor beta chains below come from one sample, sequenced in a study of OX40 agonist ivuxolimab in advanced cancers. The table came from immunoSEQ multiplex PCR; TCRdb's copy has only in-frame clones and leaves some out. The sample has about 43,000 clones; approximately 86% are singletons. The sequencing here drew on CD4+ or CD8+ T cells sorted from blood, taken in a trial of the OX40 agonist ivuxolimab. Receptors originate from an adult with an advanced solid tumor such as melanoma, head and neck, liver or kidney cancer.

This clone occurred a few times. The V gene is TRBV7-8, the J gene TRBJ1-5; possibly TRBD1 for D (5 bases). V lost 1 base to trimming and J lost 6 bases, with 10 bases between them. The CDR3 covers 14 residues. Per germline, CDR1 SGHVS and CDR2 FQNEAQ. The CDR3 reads CASSLEGQSQPQHF. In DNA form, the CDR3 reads TGTGCCAGCAGCTTAGAGGGGCAGAGTCAGCCCCAGCATTTT.

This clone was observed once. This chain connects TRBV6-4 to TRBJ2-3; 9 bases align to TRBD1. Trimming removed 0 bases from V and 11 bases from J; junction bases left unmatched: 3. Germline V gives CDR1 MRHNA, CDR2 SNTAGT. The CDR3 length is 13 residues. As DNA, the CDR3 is TGTGCCAGCAGTGACTCACCGGGACAGGGGCAGTATTTT. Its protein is CASSDSPGQGQYF.

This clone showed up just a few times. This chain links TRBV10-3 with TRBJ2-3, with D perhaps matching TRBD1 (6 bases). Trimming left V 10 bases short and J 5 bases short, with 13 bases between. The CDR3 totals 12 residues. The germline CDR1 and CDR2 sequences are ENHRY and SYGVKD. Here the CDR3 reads CATRQEVDTQYF. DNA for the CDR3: TGTGCCACCCGACAGGAGGTAGATACGCAGTATTTT.

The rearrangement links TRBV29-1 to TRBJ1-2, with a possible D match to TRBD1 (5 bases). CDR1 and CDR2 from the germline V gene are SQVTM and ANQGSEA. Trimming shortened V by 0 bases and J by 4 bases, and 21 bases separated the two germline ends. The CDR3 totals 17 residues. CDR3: CSVEDLQAEAVGYGYTF. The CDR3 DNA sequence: TGCAGCGTTGAAGATCTACAGGCAGAAGCTGTTGGCTATGGCTACACCTTC.

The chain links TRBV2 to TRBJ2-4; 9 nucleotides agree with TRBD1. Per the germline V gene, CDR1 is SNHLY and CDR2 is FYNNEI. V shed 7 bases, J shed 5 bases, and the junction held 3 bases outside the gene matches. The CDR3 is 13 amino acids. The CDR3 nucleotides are TGTGCCAGCATACGGACAGGGGAAAACATTCAGTACTTC. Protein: CASIRTGENIQYF. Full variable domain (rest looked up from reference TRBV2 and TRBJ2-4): EPEVTQTPSHQVTQMGQEVILRCVPISNHLYFYWYRQILGQKVEFLVSFYNNEISEKSEIFDDQFSVERPDGSNFTLKIRSTKLEDSAMYFCASIRTGENIQYFGAGTRLSVL.

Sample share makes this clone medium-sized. CDR3 nucleotide sequence: TGTGCCAGCAGCGTTAGCGGGAACTCCTACAATGAGCAGTTCTTC. Translation: CASSVSGNSYNEQFF. The chain combines TRBV9 with TRBJ2-1; 8 bases map to TRBD2. Per the germline V gene, CDR1 is SGDLS and CDR2 is YYNGEE. CDR3 length: 15 amino acids. The V and J ends lost 2 bases and 0 bases, in that order; junction bases with no gene match: 1.

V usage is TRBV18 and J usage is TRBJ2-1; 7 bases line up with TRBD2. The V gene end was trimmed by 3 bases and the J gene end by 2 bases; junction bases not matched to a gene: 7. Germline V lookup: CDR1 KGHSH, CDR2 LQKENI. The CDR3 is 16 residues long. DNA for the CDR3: TGTGCCAGCTCACCTTACTGGCGGGAGACCTACAATGAGCAGTTCTTC. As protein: CASSPYWRETYNEQFF.

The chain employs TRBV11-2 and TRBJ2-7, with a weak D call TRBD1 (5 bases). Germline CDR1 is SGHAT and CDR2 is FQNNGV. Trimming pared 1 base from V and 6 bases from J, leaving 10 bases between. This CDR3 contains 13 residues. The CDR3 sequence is CASSLGFRAEQYV. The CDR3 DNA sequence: TGTGCCAGCAGCTTAGGGTTCAGGGCCGAGCAGTACGTC.

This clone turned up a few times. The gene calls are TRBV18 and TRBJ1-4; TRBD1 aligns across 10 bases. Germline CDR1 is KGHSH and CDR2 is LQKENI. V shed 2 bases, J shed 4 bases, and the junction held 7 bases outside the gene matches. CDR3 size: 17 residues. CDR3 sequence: CASSPTDRGEDNEKLFF. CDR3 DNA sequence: TGTGCCAGCTCACCAACGGACAGGGGGGAGGATAATGAAAAACTGTTTTTT.

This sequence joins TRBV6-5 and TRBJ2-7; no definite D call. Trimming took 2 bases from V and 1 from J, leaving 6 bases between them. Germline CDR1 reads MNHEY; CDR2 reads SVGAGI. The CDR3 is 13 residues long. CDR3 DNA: TGTGCCAGCAGTTACGTAGGGTCCTACGAGCAGTACTTC. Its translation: CASSYVGSYEQYF.

The CDR3 DNA sequence: TGTGCCAGCAGCTTAGATTTAGGCTCCTACGAGCAGTACTTC. It codes for CASSLDLGSYEQYF. The chain combines TRBV11-2 with TRBJ2-7; D is uncertain. Trimming removed 0 bases from V and 0 bases from J, with 6 bases in between. This CDR3 has 14 amino acids. In germline, CDR1 is SGHAT, CDR2 FQNNGV.

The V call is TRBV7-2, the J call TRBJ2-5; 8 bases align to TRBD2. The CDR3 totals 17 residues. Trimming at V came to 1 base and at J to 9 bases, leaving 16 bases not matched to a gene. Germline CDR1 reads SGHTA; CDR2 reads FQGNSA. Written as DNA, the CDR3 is TGTGCCAGCAGCTTAGAGGTCCGAGCGGGAGCCGGGGGGGCCCAGTACTTC. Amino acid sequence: CASSLEVRAGAGGAQYF.

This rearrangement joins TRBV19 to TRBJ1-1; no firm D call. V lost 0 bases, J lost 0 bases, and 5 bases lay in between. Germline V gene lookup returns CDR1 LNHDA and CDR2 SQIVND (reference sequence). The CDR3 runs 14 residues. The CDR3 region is CASSIDLLNTEAFF. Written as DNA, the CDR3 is TGTGCCAGTAGTATAGATCTCTTGAACACTGAAGCTTTCTTT.

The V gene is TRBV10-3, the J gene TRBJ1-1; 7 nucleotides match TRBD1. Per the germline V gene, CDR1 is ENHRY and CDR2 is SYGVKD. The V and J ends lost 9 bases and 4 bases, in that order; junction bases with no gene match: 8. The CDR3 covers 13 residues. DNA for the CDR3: TGTGCCATGCAGGGGGGGTTCGGCACTGAAGCTTTCTTT. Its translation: CAMQGGFGTEAFF.